This entry is about one TCR beta chain. Its antigen is as yet unknown. Use of 60 Vbeta and 13 Jbeta primers characterized the PCR. Assay: immunoSEQ multiplex PCR; the TCRdb copy retains only in-frame clones and omits some. In the table there are 100,000 to 150,000 clones, around 70% of which are singletons. These data belong to a study of cytomegalovirus exposure and HLA in healthy donors. Study background: Ancestry clustering placed 70% to 90% of some 400 genotyped donors in the Caucasian-associated cluster.

General observations from the study: Follow-up analysis later connected one missense variant in DCLRE1C with trimming of TCR beta V- and J-genes. Reports described diagnosis of cytomegalovirus status by the classifier as highly specific and sensitive.

This TCR came from a man aged 40-49 years in good health and CMV-seropositive. The specimen was PBMCs.

The CDR3 nucleotides read TGTGCCAGTGCCCCCGCGGGAAACACCATATATTTT. Translated, it gives CASAPAGNTIYF. This chain connects TRBV25-1 to TRBJ1-3; D call uncertain. CDR1 MGHDK and CDR2 SYGVNS come from the germline V gene. CDR3 size: 12 residues. Trimming removed 9 bases from V and 4 bases from J, with 10 bases in between.